A single sample is the source of the 22 T cell receptor beta chains below, sequenced in a study of T cell responses to AZD1222 COVID-19 vaccine. Profiled with immunoSEQ multiplex PCR; TCRdb holds only in-frame clones, not every one. Seen here are 120,000 to 150,000 clones, 90% to 95% observed once, and the top ten hold 2.5% to 3%. Sample: peripheral blood, taken on day 0 of MenACWY control vaccination. The receptors were gathered from an adult in good health.

The table lists this clone with a count of one. The V call is TRBV19, the J call TRBJ2-6; D ambiguous. This CDR3 contains 14 residues. Germline CDR1 is LNHDA and CDR2 is SQIVND (reference sequence). Trimming pared 4 bases from V and 3 bases from J, leaving 7 bases between. The CDR3 DNA sequence: TGTGCCAGTAGTACGACACGTGGGGCCAACGTCCTGACTTTC. Encoded protein: CASSTTRGANVLTF.

The chain uses TRBV4-1 and TRBJ1-4; 7 bases match TRBD1. CDR3 length: 16 amino acids. Germline V CDR1 and CDR2: MGHRA, YSYEKL. The junction had 6 bases not matched to a gene; V was cut back by 1 base and J by 4 bases. The CDR3 DNA sequence: TGCGCCAGCAGCCAAGTCGGGACAGAGAATAATGAAAAACTGTTTTTT. Its translation is CASSQVGTENNEKLFF.

This chain links TRBV6-5 with TRBJ1-1; no reliable D call. V lost 1 base to trimming and J lost 1 base, with 7 bases between them. The CDR3 has 14 amino acids. Germline CDR1 MNHEY, CDR2 SVGAGI. CDR3 in amino acids: CASSYYGRNTEAFF. CDR3 DNA sequence: TGTGCCAGCAGTTACTACGGGAGGAACACTGAAGCTTTCTTT.

The V gene is TRBV19, the J gene TRBJ1-3; D may be TRBD1 (5 bases). Trimming shortened V by 2 bases and J by 0 bases, and 11 bases separated the two germline ends. The V gene's germline CDR1 is LNHDA and CDR2 SQIVND (reference sequence). The CDR3 contains 16 residues. The DNA of the CDR3 is TGTGCCAGTAGTATATCCGGGACCTACTCTGGAAACACCATATATTTT. This encodes CASSISGTYSGNTIYF.

In this sample, this clone turned up once. The V and J genes are TRBV11-2 and TRBJ2-1; 7 positions match TRBD2. CDR3 length: 14 residues. Germline assignment: CDR1 SGHAT and CDR2 FQNNGV. The J segment lost 3 bases and the V segment lost 4 bases, leaving 3 bases of the junction unmatched. The CDR3 spells CASSWGGNYNEQFF. The CDR3 DNA follows: TGTGCCAGCAGCTGGGGGGGAAACTACAATGAGCAGTTCTTC. Supplemented by reference TRBV11-2 and TRBJ2-1, the full variable domain reads EAGVAQSPRYKIIEKRQSVAFWCNPISGHATLYWYQQILGQGPKLLIQFQNNGVVDDSQLPKDRFSAERLKGVDSTLKIQPAKLEDSAVYLCASSWGGNYNEQFFGPGTRLTVL.

This CDR3 is CACQSRHRTYEQYF. The CDR3 DNA is TGTGCCTGCCAAAGCCGTCACAGAACCTACGAGCAGTACTTC. The chain carries TRBV30 and TRBJ2-7; no reliable D call. This CDR3 spans 14 amino acids. Per germline, CDR1 GTSNPN and CDR2 SVGIG (reference sequence). V gave up 6 bases and J gave up 2 bases, with 17 bases separating them.

V and J are TRBV29-1 and TRBJ2-7, with D maybe TRBD1 (7 bases). This CDR3 has 13 amino acids. Trimming took 5 bases from V and 2 from J, leaving 13 bases between them. Germline V lookup: CDR1 SQVTM, CDR2 ANQGSEA. Here the CDR3 reads CSVRGTVTYEQYF. The CDR3 nucleotides read TGCAGCGTTCGCGGGACAGTCACCTACGAGCAGTACTTC.

The J gene is TRBJ2-7, the V gene TRBV7-3; unclear D gene. Trimming left V 3 bases short and J 7 bases short, with 10 bases between. The CDR3 totals 12 residues. CDR1 is SGHTA, CDR2 FQGTGA, per germline. The CDR3: CASSLGYGEQYF. The DNA for the CDR3 is TGTGCCAGCAGCTTGGGGTATGGAGAGCAGTACTTC. Full variable domain (missing parts from reference TRBV7-3 and TRBJ2-7): GAGVSQTPSNKVTEKGKYVELRCDPISGHTALYWYRQSLGQGPEFLIYFQGTGAADDSGLPNDRFFAVRPEGSVSTLKIQRTERGDSAVYLCASSLGYGEQYFGPGTRLTVT.

The chain joins TRBV19 to TRBJ2-7; D call uncertain. Germline V gene sequence: CDR1 LNHDA, CDR2 SQIVND (reference sequence). This CDR3 comprises 15 residues. V gave up 1 base and J gave up 6 bases, with 16 bases separating them. In nucleotides, the CDR3 is TGTGCCAGTAGTATAGCGGGTAGGGTAAAGGGCGAGCAGTACTTC. Its protein product is CASSIAGRVKGEQYF.

This chain links TRBV30 with TRBJ1-4; TRBD1 is a possible D gene (5 bases). The V and J ends lost 3 bases and 1 base respectively, with 9 bases between them. From germline, CDR1 is GTSNPN and CDR2 SVGIG (reference sequence). The CDR3 totals 14 residues. CDR3 in amino acids: CAWRRGQTNEKLFF. In DNA form, the CDR3 reads TGTGCCTGGAGAAGGGGCCAAACTAATGAAAAACTGTTTTTT.

The J gene is TRBJ1-1, the V gene TRBV28; maybe TRBD1 (6 bases). The CDR3 consists of 13 residues. In germline, CDR1 is MDHEN, CDR2 SYDVKM. Trimming pared 8 bases from V and 6 bases from J, leaving 16 bases between. The DNA for the CDR3 is TGTGCCAGCCCTCCCAACTCAGGGGCTGAAGCTTTCTTT. It encodes CASPPNSGAEAFF.

The chain has TRBV7-2 and TRBJ2-3; 7 bases are a match to TRBD1. With V trimmed by 5 bases and J by 5 bases, 10 bases remained unmatched. This CDR3 contains 15 residues. Germline CDR1 and CDR2: SGHTA and FQGNSA. CDR3 nucleotide sequence: TGTGCCAGCAGCCCCTCGACAGGGCTAATAGATACGCAGTATTTT. This gives the protein CASSPSTGLIDTQYF.

This clone was seen just once. This chain joins TRBV4-1 and TRBJ1-5; TRBD1 might be the D (6 bases). V lost 1 base to trimming and J lost 2 bases, with 12 bases between them. The CDR3 extends over 16 amino acids. Per the germline V gene, CDR1 is MGHRA and CDR2 is YSYEKL. The CDR3 loop is CASSQVGRGGNQPQHF. CDR3 in DNA: TGCGCCAGCAGCCAAGTGGGCAGGGGTGGCAATCAGCCCCAGCATTTT.

With respect to this clone: The junction differs from germline at one of its ends, possibly a read error. The chain carries TRBV7-7 and TRBJ2-2; D is possibly TRBD2 (8 bases). The CDR3 is 16 amino acids. Germline V gene sequence: CDR1 SSHAT, CDR2 FNYEAQ (reference sequence). For the CDR3, the DNA is TGTGCTAGCAGCTTAGCGGGGACAGCGAACACCGGGGAGCTGTTTTTT. This sequence encodes CASSLAGTANTGELFF.

The V call is TRBV2, the J call TRBJ2-1; 14 positions match TRBD2. Trimming cost V 6 bases and J 7 bases; bases outside gene matches: 8. The CDR3 loop spans 16 amino acids. Germline CDR1 reads SNHLY; CDR2 reads FYNNEI. The CDR3 loop is CASRSAGTSGRNEQFF. Here the CDR3 DNA reads TGTGCCAGCAGATCAGCCGGGACTAGCGGGAGAAATGAGCAGTTCTTC.

V and J are TRBV7-9 and TRBJ1-2; D is perhaps TRBD1 (6 bases). CDR1 is SEHNR and CDR2 is FQNEAQ in the germline V gene (reference sequence). The CDR3 covers 12 residues. Trimming left V 5 bases short and J 13 bases short, with 17 bases between. Here the CDR3 reads CASSREGGETTF. In nucleotides, the CDR3 is TGTGCCAGCAGCCGAGAGGGGGGCGAGACCACCTTC.

The chain links TRBV6-5 to TRBJ1-1; no reliable D call. Germline-derived CDR1 and CDR2 are MNHEY and SVGAGI. The CDR3 is made up of 11 amino acids. The germline V and J ends were trimmed by 5 bases and 3 bases, with 4 bases remaining between them. CDR3 DNA sequence: TGTGCCAGCAGTAGGCACACTGAAGCTTTCTTT. Its translation is CASSRHTEAFF.

This chain uses TRBV5-1 with TRBJ1-4; 8 nucleotides agree with TRBD1. The CDR3 has 19 residues. The V and J ends lost 0 bases and 4 bases, in that order; junction bases with no gene match: 14. Germline values: CDR1 SGHRS, CDR2 YFSETQ. CDR3 sequence reads: CASSLAGYGQGSFNEKLFF. CDR3 nucleotides: TGCGCCAGCAGCTTGGCAGGGTACGGACAGGGCTCGTTTAATGAAAAACTGTTTTTT. Based on the CDR3 plus reference TRBV5-1 and TRBJ1-4, the full variable domain is KAGVTQTPRYLIKTRGQQVTLSCSPISGHRSVSWYQQTPGQGLQFLFEYFSETQRNKGNFPGRFSGRQFSNSRSEMNVSTLELGDSALYLCASSLAGYGQGSFNEKLFFGSGTQLSVL.

This chain connects TRBV27 to TRBJ2-2; D possibly corresponds to TRBD2 (5 bases). Germline CDR1 and CDR2: MNHEY and SMNVEV (reference sequence). CDR3 length: 16 amino acids. Trimming took off 3 bases at V and 1 base at J, with 12 bases between the two ends. For the CDR3, the DNA is TGTGCCAGCAGTTTCTCATCCGGGGTGAACACCGGGGAGCTGTTTTTT. This encodes CASSFSSGVNTGELFF.

The rearrangement joins TRBV6-5 to TRBJ1-2; D is perhaps TRBD1 (6 bases). The germline V gene encodes CDR1 MNHEY and CDR2 SVGAGI. Trimming left V 7 bases short and J 7 bases short, with 19 bases between. The CDR3 contains 14 residues. CDR3 residues: CASTSSRGASGYTF. For the CDR3, the DNA is TGTGCCAGCACCTCTAGTCGGGGGGCGAGTGGCTACACCTTC.

The chain employs TRBV27 and TRBJ1-6; D uncertain. The V end lost 2 bases, the J end lost 2 bases, and 13 bases lay between the germline ends. The CDR3 covers 17 residues. Germline V CDR1 and CDR2: MNHEY, SMNVEV (reference sequence). CDR3 nucleotide sequence: TGTGCCAGCAGTTTACTATTAACCCCAGCCTATAATTCACCCCTCCACTTT. This sequence encodes CASSLLLTPAYNSPLHF.

The chain joins TRBV19 to TRBJ2-5; 7 bases agree with TRBD1. The CDR3 length is 15 residues. Germline V CDR1 and CDR2: LNHDA, SQIVND (reference sequence). Unmatched junction bases numbered 12, after V lost 6 bases and J lost 5 bases. CDR3 DNA: TGTGCCAGTAGCCCCGGACAGGCGGTCAGGGAGACCCAGTACTTC. This gives the protein CASSPGQAVRETQYF.